A single sample gave rise to the 18 T cell receptor beta chains below, sequenced in a study of cytomegalovirus exposure and HLA in healthy donors. TCRdb keeps only in-frame clones here, not all; method: immunoSEQ multiplex PCR. This table holds under 250,000 clones, roughly 84% found once. The sequencing sample was made of PBMCs. The receptors here all came from a woman aged 18-29 years in good health and CMV-seropositive.

The rearrangement joins TRBV5-1 to TRBJ2-5; 7 nucleotides match TRBD1. J was trimmed by 0 bases and V by 4 bases; bases with no gene match: 9. The CDR3 has 16 amino acids. Germline V lookup: CDR1 SGHRS, CDR2 YFSETQ. CDR3: CASSLMTGSYQETQYF. CDR3 DNA sequence: TGCGCCAGCAGCCTAATGACAGGGTCGTACCAAGAGACCCAGTACTTC.

The V and J genes are TRBV7-9 and TRBJ1-1; perhaps TRBD1 as D (6 bases). Trimming pared 4 bases from V and 4 bases from J, leaving 19 bases between. This CDR3 is built from 16 residues. CDR1 is SEHNR, CDR2 FQNEAQ, per germline (reference sequence). The CDR3 loop is CASSSTLARGGTEAFF. CDR3 DNA: TGTGCCAGCAGCTCGACCCTTGCAAGAGGGGGCACTGAAGCTTTCTTT.

The chain joins TRBV7-8 to TRBJ2-7; 10 nucleotides line up with TRBD2. V gave up 7 bases and J gave up 2 bases; unmatched junction bases: 11. CDR3 length: 16 residues. CDR1 is SGHVS and CDR2 is FQNEAQ in the germline V gene. The CDR3 DNA is TGTGCCAGCACCCCAACCGGGACTAGCGTACCCTACGAGCAGTACTTC. This codes for CASTPTGTSVPYEQYF.

This rearrangement joins TRBV10-3 to TRBJ2-2; D is ambiguous. With 6 bases removed from V and 6 bases from J, the gap between germline ends came to 8 bases. The germline CDR1 and CDR2 sequences are ENHRY and SYGVKD. This CDR3 spans 12 amino acids. The DNA of the CDR3 is TGTGCCATCAGCAACACACCCGGGGAGCTGTTTTTT. Protein sequence: CAISNTPGELFF.

The chain is built from TRBV4-2 and TRBJ1-2; no definite D call. The CDR3 covers 14 residues. Looked up from germline, CDR1 is LGHNA and CDR2 is YNFKEQ. V lost 1 base and J lost 5, with 11 bases in between. The CDR3 DNA sequence: TGTGCCAGCAGCCAAGGGGCACAACCATATGGCTACACCTTC. It translates to CASSQGAQPYGYTF.

This sequence joins TRBV28 and TRBJ2-7; 9 bases line up with TRBD1. The CDR3 has 13 residues. In germline, CDR1 is MDHEN, CDR2 SYDVKM. The trim removed 4 bases at V and 7 bases at J, leaving 5 bases unmatched. The CDR3 region is CASSSGQGSEQYF. For the CDR3, the DNA is TGTGCCAGCAGTTCCGGACAGGGGAGTGAGCAGTACTTC. The full variable domain, with the rest looked up from reference TRBV28 and TRBJ2-7, is DVKVTQSSRYLVKRTGEKVFLECVQDMDHENMFWYRQDPGLGLRLIYFSYDVKMKEKGDIPEGYSVSREKKERFSLILESASTNQTSMYLCASSSGQGSEQYFGPGTRLTVT.

CDR3 in DNA: TGTGCCAGCAGCCCCAATAGCGGGGCTGACAATGAGCAGTTCTTC. As protein: CASSPNSGADNEQFF. The chain employs TRBV9 and TRBJ2-1, with 8 bases lining up with TRBD2. CDR3 size: 15 residues. Germline CDR1 is SGDLS and CDR2 is YYNGEE. With 4 bases clipped from V and 5 bases from J, the junction kept 8 bases outside the gene matches.

The gene calls are TRBV12-2 and TRBJ2-1; the table names TRBD2, a call not compared with the DNA. TRBV12-2 is a listed pseudogene. There are 17 residues in the CDR3. In DNA, the CDR3 is TGTGCAAGTCGCTTAGCGGGCCGGACTAGCGACCTCAATGAGCAGTTCTTC. Amino acids: CASRLAGRTSDLNEQFF.

The chain recombines TRBV11-3 with TRBJ2-1; 8 positions match TRBD1. The CDR3 loop spans 14 amino acids. Germline CDR1 is SGHNT and CDR2 is YENEEA. The trim removed 5 bases at V and 6 bases at J, leaving 6 bases unmatched. Here the CDR3 DNA reads TGTGCCAGCAGCCTAGGGACAGGAATCAATGAGCAGTTCTTC. Translation gives CASSLGTGINEQFF.

The chain uses TRBV30 and TRBJ1-5; TRBD1 matches 7 bases. CDR3 length equals 14 residues. Germline loops: CDR1 GTSNPN, CDR2 SVGIG (reference sequence). V trimming: 0 bases; J trimming: 7 bases; junction bases outside the gene matches: 6. CDR3 coding DNA: TGTGCCTGGAGTGTACGACAGGGCCGGCAGCCCCAGCATTTT. This translates into CAWSVRQGRQPQHF.

This chain links TRBV5-8 with TRBJ2-2; 9 bases fit TRBD2. Per germline, CDR1 SGHTS and CDR2 YDEGEE. The CDR3 contains 15 residues. Unmatched junction bases numbered 7, after V lost 6 bases and J lost 4 bases. In DNA, the CDR3 is TGTGCCAGCAACCAAGCGGGAGGCGTCACCGGGGAGCTGTTTTTT. The encoded protein is CASNQAGGVTGELFF.

The chain is built from TRBV5-1 and TRBJ2-7; 9 nucleotides agree with TRBD1. The CDR3 sequence is 13 residues long. The V gene's germline CDR1 is SGHRS and CDR2 YFSETQ. V shed 8 bases, J shed 3 bases, and the junction held 6 bases outside the gene matches. The CDR3 DNA follows: TGCGCCAGTAGACCGGGACAGGGCTACGAGCAGTACTTC. Protein: CASRPGQGYEQYF.

This sequence joins TRBV5-4 and TRBJ2-7; the match to TRBD2 covers 7 bases. The CDR3 is 15 residues long. CDR1 is SGHNT and CDR2 is YYREEE in the germline V gene (reference sequence). V lost 4 bases, J lost 6 bases, and 13 bases stayed unmatched. This chain's CDR3 is CASSVSGDGGIEQYF. CDR3 in DNA: TGTGCCAGCAGCGTCTCGGGGGACGGGGGGATCGAGCAGTACTTC.

This chain links TRBV7-2 with TRBJ2-1, with 8 bases fitting TRBD1. Germline V gene sequence: CDR1 SGHTA, CDR2 FQGNSA. The CDR3 contains 12 residues. V shed 5 bases and J 7 bases; nucleotides not matched to a gene: 1. CDR3 region: CASSRQGNEQFF. In nucleotides, the CDR3 is TGTGCCAGCAGCCGACAGGGGAATGAGCAGTTCTTC.

This clone appeared a few times. The chain recombines TRBV20-1 with TRBJ1-2; unclear D gene. The CDR3 has 10 amino acids. Germline CDR1 is DFQATT and CDR2 is SNEGSKA (reference sequence). Trimming took 6 bases from V and 6 from J, leaving 8 bases between them. The CDR3 sequence is CSALRDGYTF. The CDR3 coding sequence is TGCAGTGCACTGCGAGATGGCTACACCTTC.

V is TRBV19 and J is TRBJ2-1, with 9 bases that match TRBD2. CDR1 and CDR2 (germline): LNHDA, SQIVND (reference sequence). The CDR3 has 16 residues. Trimming removed 1 base from V and 6 bases from J; junction bases left unmatched: 7. The CDR3 DNA reads as TGTGCCAGTAGTATAGCGGGCGGGAGGGCGAGCAATGAGCAGTTCTTC. Its translation: CASSIAGGRASNEQFF.

V usage is TRBV27 and J usage is TRBJ1-2, with a weak D call TRBD1 (6 bases). The CDR3 totals 13 residues. V shed 6 bases and J shed 3 bases, with 11 bases lying between them. The germline V gene encodes CDR1 MNHEY and CDR2 SMNVEV (reference sequence). The CDR3 reads CASRIQGYYGYTF. In nucleotides, the CDR3 is TGTGCCAGCAGAATACAGGGTTACTATGGCTACACCTTC.

This clone was seen ten or more times. This chain connects TRBV6-1 to TRBJ2-7; no clear D. Germline CDR1 reads MNHNS; CDR2 reads SASEGT. V was pared by 9 bases and J by 1 base, with 4 bases between. The CDR3 has 10 amino acids. The CDR3 DNA is TGTGCCAGTCTGTCCTACGAGCAGTACTTC. Protein: CASLSYEQYF.